The 27 T cell receptor beta chains below were found in one sample sequenced in a study of blood T cell repertoires in COVID-19. The assay was immunoSEQ multiplex PCR, and TCRdb's table has in-frame clones only and misses some. The sample lists 50,000 to 65,000 clones, around 88% seen once, with more than 4.5% in the top ten. The sequencing sample was made of peripheral blood. The receptors shown here come from a man aged 60 to 69 with acute or convalescent COVID-19.

The rearrangement links TRBV7-9 to TRBJ1-6; D uncertain. Trimming removed 6 bases from V and 4 bases from J, with 13 bases in between. The CDR3 contains 15 residues. Germline CDR1 reads SEHNR; CDR2 reads FQNEAQ (reference sequence). The CDR3 bases are TGTGCCAGCAGGTCCCGGGAACAGTATAATTCACCCCTCCACTTT. This gives the protein CASRSREQYNSPLHF.

This chain joins TRBV5-6 and TRBJ2-1; TRBD1 matches at 10 bases. Germline CDR1 SGHDT, CDR2 YYEEEE. The CDR3 is made up of 15 amino acids. With V trimmed by 4 bases and J by 4 bases, 5 bases remained unmatched. The CDR3 loop reads CASSGGTGAYNEQFF. The DNA for the CDR3 is TGTGCCAGCAGCGGTGGGACAGGGGCATACAATGAGCAGTTCTTC.

With respect to this clone: Other nucleotide sequences in the sample specify the same CDR3. The V call is TRBV5-1, the J call TRBJ2-5, with TRBD2 identical over 11 bases. Germline V gene sequence: CDR1 SGHRS, CDR2 YFSETQ. This CDR3 contains 13 residues. With V trimmed by 4 bases and J by 4 bases, 0 bases remained unmatched. In DNA, the CDR3 is TGCGCCAGCAGCGGACTAGCGGGAGAGACCCAGTACTTC. It is translated as CASSGLAGETQYF.

The chain combines TRBV5-1 with TRBJ1-3; D uncertain. The V gene lost 4 bases and the J gene lost 2 bases, with 10 bases spanning the gap. The CDR3 runs to 14 residues. CDR1 is SGHRS and CDR2 is YFSETQ in the germline V gene. CDR3 residues: CASSLARAGNTIYF. The CDR3 DNA follows: TGCGCCAGCAGCCTTGCCCGGGCTGGAAACACCATATATTTT.

The chain is built from TRBV18 and TRBJ2-7; 7 nucleotides align to TRBD2. From germline, CDR1 is KGHSH and CDR2 LQKENI. The CDR3 spans 15 residues. Germline trimming cut 1 base from V and 2 bases from J; bases unmatched to any gene: 5. Here the CDR3 DNA reads TGTGCCAGCTCACCACTGGCGGGACTAACCTACGAGCAGTACTTC. The encoded protein is CASSPLAGLTYEQYF.

J is TRBJ2-7 and V is TRBV7-3; 9 nucleotides align to TRBD1. In germline, CDR1 is SGHTA, CDR2 FQGTGA. The CDR3 loop spans 15 amino acids. With 0 bases clipped from V and 4 bases from J, the junction kept 4 bases outside the gene matches. The CDR3: CASSLTGGQGYEQYF. Written as DNA, the CDR3 is TGTGCCAGCAGCTTAACGGGCGGACAGGGGTACGAGCAGTACTTC. Full variable domain (outside the CDR3, taken from reference TRBV7-3 and TRBJ2-7): GAGVSQTPSNKVTEKGKYVELRCDPISGHTALYWYRQSLGQGPEFLIYFQGTGAADDSGLPNDRFFAVRPEGSVSTLKIQRTERGDSAVYLCASSLTGGQGYEQYFGPGTRLTVT.

The chain uses TRBV2 and TRBJ1-5; D is unclear. The germline V gene encodes CDR1 SNHLY and CDR2 FYNNEI. Trimming stripped 4 bases from V and 1 base from J, with 5 bases between. This CDR3 has 13 residues. In DNA, the CDR3 is TGTGCCAGCAGTGCCCGGAGCAATCAGCCCCAGCATTTT. It is translated as CASSARSNQPQHF.

This clone has just a few counts. J is TRBJ2-1 and V is TRBV2; 11 bases align to TRBD2. V lost 5 bases to trimming and J lost 12 bases; unmatched junction nucleotides: 3. This CDR3 has 12 amino acids. CDR1 SNHLY and CDR2 FYNNEI come from the germline V gene. The CDR3 is CASSPLAGAQFF. The CDR3 DNA reads as TGTGCCAGCAGTCCACTAGCGGGAGCGCAGTTCTTC.

The chain carries TRBV24-1 and TRBJ1-1; D is unresolved. The CDR3 contains 14 residues. Trimming left V 3 bases short and J 7 bases short, with 14 bases between. Germline V gene lookup returns CDR1 KGHDR and CDR2 SFDVKD. The CDR3 DNA reads TGTGCCACCAGTGATCCCCGCCGAGGGAGTGAAGCTTTCTTT. Its protein is CATSDPRRGSEAFF.

The chain links TRBV5-1 to TRBJ2-7; 9 nucleotides align to TRBD2. The length of the CDR3 is 17 residues. The J segment lost 2 bases and the V segment lost 1 base, leaving 10 bases of the junction unmatched. The germline gives CDR1 SGHRS, CDR2 YFSETQ. CDR3 loop: CASSLREAGGRTYEQYF. The CDR3 DNA reads TGCGCCAGCAGCTTGCGTGAAGCGGGAGGTAGGACCTACGAGCAGTACTTC.

Only one count was recorded for this clone. This sequence joins TRBV2 and TRBJ2-7, with TRBD1 matching over 9 bases. The CDR3 is 13 amino acids. The germline V gene encodes CDR1 SNHLY and CDR2 FYNNEI. Trimming cost V 9 bases and J 2 bases; bases outside gene matches: 5. The CDR3 reads CARGGQGPYEQYF. The CDR3 bases are TGTGCCAGAGGGGGACAGGGACCCTACGAGCAGTACTTC.

The chain joins TRBV15 to TRBJ2-1, with 9 bases fitting TRBD2. Per germline, CDR1 LNHNV and CDR2 YYDKDF (reference sequence). The V gene end was trimmed by 0 bases and the J gene end by 4 bases; junction bases not matched to a gene: 4. The CDR3 is 16 amino acids. CDR3 in amino acids: CATSRDLLAGYNEQFF. In nucleotides, the CDR3 is TGTGCCACCAGCAGAGATCTCCTAGCGGGATACAATGAGCAGTTCTTC.

This clone appeared a few times. This chain links TRBV24-1 with TRBJ2-3; TRBD2 might be the D (6 bases). CDR1 is KGHDR, CDR2 SFDVKD, per germline. The length of the CDR3 is 16 residues. The V end was cut by 6 bases, the J end by 0 bases, with 15 bases between. The CDR3 DNA reads as TGTGCCACCAGTCCGGGACTGCTTACTAGCACAGATACGCAGTATTTT. Its translation: CATSPGLLTSTDTQYF.

The chain has TRBV11-2 and TRBJ1-3; D unclear. CDR3 length equals 14 residues. Germline assignment: CDR1 SGHAT and CDR2 FQNNGV. V shed 8 bases and J shed 0 bases, with 11 bases lying between them. The CDR3 reads CASAGVGSGNTIYF. CDR3 DNA sequence: TGTGCCAGCGCCGGAGTTGGCTCTGGAAACACCATATATTTT.

This clone was seen a handful of times. The chain has TRBV9 and TRBJ2-1; D uncertain. The CDR3 contains 13 residues. The ends were cut back, 3 bases at V and 9 bases at J, with 13 bases in the middle. The germline V gene encodes CDR1 SGDLS and CDR2 YYNGEE. CDR3 nucleotides: TGTGCCAGCAGCGCCCCCGGGTCGACTGAGCAGTTCTTC. Translating it yields CASSAPGSTEQFF.

With regard to this clone: Mismatch with germline at one junction end may stem from a read error. This sequence joins TRBV29-1 and TRBJ1-2; perhaps TRBD1 as D (6 bases). Germline CDR1 reads SQVTM; CDR2 reads ANQGSEA. The CDR3 consists of 12 residues. CDR3 sequence: CRVEGGVGGYTF. As DNA, the CDR3 is TGCCGCGTTGAGGGGGGAGTAGGGGGCTACACCTTC.

V gene TRBV6-5 combines with J gene TRBJ2-7; 7 bases agree with TRBD2. V dropped 0 bases and J dropped 2; count of bases not matched to a gene: 4. Germline V gene data show CDR1 as MNHEY and CDR2 as SVGAGI. This CDR3 comprises 15 residues. The CDR3 nucleotides are TGTGCCAGCAGTTACTCAGGGCGGGGGACCTACGAGCAGTACTTC. Its protein product is CASSYSGRGTYEQYF.

The V gene is TRBV7-8, the J gene TRBJ2-1; maybe TRBD1 (5 bases). The length of the CDR3 is 15 residues. V gave up 4 bases and J gave up 4 bases, with 14 bases separating them. The germline V gene encodes CDR1 SGHVS and CDR2 FQNEAQ. The CDR3 loop reads CASSSDSPLYNEQFF. The CDR3 nucleotides read TGTGCCAGCAGCTCTGACAGTCCCCTATACAATGAGCAGTTCTTC.

The chain couples TRBV12-3 or TRBV12-4 to TRBJ2-5; tentatively, D is TRBD2 (6 bases). There are 12 residues in the CDR3. The V and J ends lost 4 bases and 5 bases respectively, with 8 bases between them. The CDR3 DNA reads as TGTGCCAGCAGTTCCGCGGGGGAGACCCAGTACTTC. Residues: CASSSAGETQYF.

This clone has just one count. The chain uses TRBV21-1 and TRBJ2-3; no DNA check was done on the table's D call, TRBD2. TRBV21-1 is an annotated pseudogene. The CDR3 sequence is 16 residues long. CDR3 DNA: TGTGCCAGCAGCAAACGGGTAGCGGGGAAGGTGGATACGCAGTATTTT. Its protein is CASSKRVAGKVDTQYF.

This clone was counted only a few times. The chain recombines TRBV30 with TRBJ1-3, with D tentatively TRBD1 (6 bases). The V gene's germline CDR1 is GTSNPN and CDR2 SVGIG (reference sequence). V was pared by 2 bases and J by 1 base, with 9 bases between. The CDR3 has 14 residues. The CDR3 coding sequence is TGTGCCTGGAGTATGACAGGTTCTGGAAACACCATATATTTT. It codes for CAWSMTGSGNTIYF. Supplemented by reference TRBV30 and TRBJ1-3, the full variable domain reads SQTIHQWPATLVQPVGSPLSLECTVEGTSNPNLYWYRQAAGRGLQLLFYSVGIGQISSEVPQNLSASRPQDRQFILSSKKLLLSDSGFYLCAWSMTGSGNTIYFGEGSWLTVV.

With respect to this clone: The junction does not match germline at one end; this may be a read error. The gene calls are TRBV7-6 and TRBJ2-7; 8 bases fit TRBD1. The CDR3 is 14 amino acids. Germline V gives CDR1 SGHVS, CDR2 FNYEAQ. The CDR3 DNA sequence: TGTGCCAGCAGTTTAGAGGACAGGGAACGCGAGCAGTACTTC. Residues: CASSLEDREREQYF.

The chain is built from TRBV14 and TRBJ1-2; 8 nucleotides align to TRBD1. The V segment lost 3 bases and the J segment 4 bases; nucleotides outside the gene matches: 10. CDR3 size: 16 residues. Germline V gene data show CDR1 as SGHDN and CDR2 as FVKESK. CDR3 in amino acids: CASSQMPGQGSYGYTF. CDR3 nucleotides: TGTGCCAGCAGCCAGATGCCAGGACAGGGATCCTATGGCTACACCTTC.

The V and J genes are TRBV5-1 and TRBJ1-1, with D hard to call. CDR3 size: 14 residues. Looked up from germline, CDR1 is SGHRS and CDR2 is YFSETQ. V lost 0 bases to trimming and J lost 1 base, with 7 bases between them. The CDR3 nucleotides are TGCGCCAGCAGCTTGGTTGCAGAGAACACTGAAGCTTTCTTT. Its protein is CASSLVAENTEAFF.

The CDR3 loop reads CASSESLAALEYF. DNA of the CDR3: TGCGCCAGCAGTGAGTCTTTAGCGGCCTTGGAGTATTTT. The chain uses TRBV10-2 and TRBJ2-3, with D possibly TRBD2 on 6 matching bases. The length of the CDR3 is 13 residues. The germline CDR1 and CDR2 sequences are WSHSY and SAAADI. Trimming cost V 0 bases and J 13 bases, with 14 bases left between them.

The chain uses TRBV19 and TRBJ2-7, with TRBD2 matching over 8 bases. CDR3 size: 16 residues. V was clipped by 7 bases and J by 3 bases; unmatched bases: 14. CDR1 and CDR2 from the germline V gene are LNHDA and SQIVND (reference sequence). The CDR3 DNA reads as TGTGCCAGTACCCCTCGAGAACTAGCGGAAAACTACGAGCAGTACTTC. Its translation is CASTPRELAENYEQYF. Complete variable domain (other parts from reference TRBV19 and TRBJ2-7): DGGITQSPKYLFRKEGQNVTLSCEQNLNHDAMYWYRQDPGQGLRLIYYSQIVNDFQKGDIAEGYSVSREKKESFPLTVTSAQKNPTAFYLCASTPRELAENYEQYFGPGTRLTVT.

This rearrangement joins TRBV28 to TRBJ1-3; D uncertain. V lost 6 bases to trimming and J lost 5 bases, with 14 bases between them. This CDR3 has 14 residues. Germline V CDR1 and CDR2: MDHEN, SYDVKM. The DNA of the CDR3 is TGTGCCAGCAGGCCCTCGTCGGGGAGAAACACCATATATTTT. Amino acids: CASRPSSGRNTIYF.